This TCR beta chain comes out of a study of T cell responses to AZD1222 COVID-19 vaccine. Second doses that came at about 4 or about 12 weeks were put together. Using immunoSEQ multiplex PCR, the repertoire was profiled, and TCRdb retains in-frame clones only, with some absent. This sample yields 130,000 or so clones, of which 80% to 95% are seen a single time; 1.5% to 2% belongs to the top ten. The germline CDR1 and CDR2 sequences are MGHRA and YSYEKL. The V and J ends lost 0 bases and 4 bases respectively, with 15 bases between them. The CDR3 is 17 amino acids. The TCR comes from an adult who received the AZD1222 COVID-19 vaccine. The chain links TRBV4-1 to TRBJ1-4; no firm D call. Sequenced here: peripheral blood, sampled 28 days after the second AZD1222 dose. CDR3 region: CASSQDYAGIRNEKLFF. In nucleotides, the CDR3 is TGCGCCAGCAGCCAAGATTACGCTGGGATTCGTAATGAAAAACTGTTTTTT.